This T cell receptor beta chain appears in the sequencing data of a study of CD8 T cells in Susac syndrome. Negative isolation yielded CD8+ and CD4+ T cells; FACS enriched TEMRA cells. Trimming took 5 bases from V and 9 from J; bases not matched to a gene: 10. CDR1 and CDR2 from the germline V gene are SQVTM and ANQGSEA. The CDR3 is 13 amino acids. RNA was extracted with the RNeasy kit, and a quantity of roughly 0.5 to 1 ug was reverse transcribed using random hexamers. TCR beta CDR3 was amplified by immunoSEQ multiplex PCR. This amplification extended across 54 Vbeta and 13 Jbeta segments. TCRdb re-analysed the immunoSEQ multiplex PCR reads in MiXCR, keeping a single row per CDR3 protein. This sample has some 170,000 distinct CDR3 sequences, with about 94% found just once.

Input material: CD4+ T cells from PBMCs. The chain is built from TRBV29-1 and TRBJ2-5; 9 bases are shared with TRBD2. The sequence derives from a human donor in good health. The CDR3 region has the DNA TGCAGCGTTAATCCTAGCGGGGATGAGGCCCAGTACTTC. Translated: CSVNPSGDEAQYF.